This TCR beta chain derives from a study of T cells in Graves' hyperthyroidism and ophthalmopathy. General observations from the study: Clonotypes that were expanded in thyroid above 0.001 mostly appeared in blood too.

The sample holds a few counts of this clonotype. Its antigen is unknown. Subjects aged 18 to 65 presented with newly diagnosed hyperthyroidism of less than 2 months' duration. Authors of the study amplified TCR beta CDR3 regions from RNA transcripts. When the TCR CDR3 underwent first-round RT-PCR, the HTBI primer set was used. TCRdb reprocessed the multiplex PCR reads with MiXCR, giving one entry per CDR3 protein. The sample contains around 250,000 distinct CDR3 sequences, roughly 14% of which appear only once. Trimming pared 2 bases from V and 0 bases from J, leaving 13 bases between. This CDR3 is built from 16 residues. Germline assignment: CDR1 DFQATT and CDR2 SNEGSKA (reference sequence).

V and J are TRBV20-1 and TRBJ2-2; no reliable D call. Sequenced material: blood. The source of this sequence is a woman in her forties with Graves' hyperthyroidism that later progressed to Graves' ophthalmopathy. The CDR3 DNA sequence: TGCAGTGCTAGACCACGACTTTCTCCGAACACCGGGGAGCTGTTTTTT. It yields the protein CSARPRLSPNTGELFF.